This T cell receptor beta chain was recorded in a study of sequential checkpoint blockade in melanoma. Study background: Arm A got nivolumab then ipilimumab; arm B the reverse, 1:1. Maintenance nivolumab came after either treatment sequence.

The treatment here: randomized to nivolumab then ipilimumab (arm A) or the reverse (arm B). No patient had prior DNA-damaging chemotherapy. Sequencing was performed with immunoSEQ multiplex PCR; in TCRdb, only in-frame clones are kept and a portion is missing. The sample holds around 30,000 clones; under 90% are singletons and the top ten take under 20%. Sequenced material: CD8+ T cells sorted from blood (inferred from file names), taken from a patient given nivolumab and ipilimumab in sequence. The TCR originated in a human donor with melanoma.

CDR3 sequence: CASSLRRDTDNEQFF. CDR3 in DNA: TGTGCCAGCAGCTTAAGGCGGGATACAGACAATGAGCAGTTCTTC. This chain links TRBV7-2 with TRBJ2-1; weak D call: TRBD2 (6 bases). The CDR3 has 15 residues. V was shortened by 2 bases and J by 5 bases, with 13 bases between the two germline ends. Germline V gene data show CDR1 as SGHTA and CDR2 as FQGNSA.